This paragraph reports one T cell receptor (beta chain). The beta constant-region primer was an equimolar mix of two oligonucleotides covering TRBC1 and TRBC2. An oligonucleotide with the SP2 primer and a 12-nucleotide UMI was ligated to the cDNA 3' end. TCRdb redid the calling of the UMI-ligation and nested PCR reads with MiXCR, one entry per CDR3 protein. The data show around 40,000 distinct CDR3 sequences, roughly 14% seen once. This sample stems from a study of naive and memory T cell subsets. V was trimmed by 0 bases and J by 5 bases, leaving 17 bases between them. Germline CDR1 and CDR2: DFQATT and SNEGSKA (reference sequence). The CDR3 loop spans 15 amino acids.

This TCR came from a human donor in good health. The V gene is TRBV20-1, the J gene TRBJ2-7, with D perhaps matching TRBD2 (6 bases). The material sequenced was effector memory CD4+ T cells from blood. As for subset: effector memory, CD45RA- CD27-. CDR3 sequence: CSARDPGGPDHEQYF. The DNA for the CDR3 is TGCAGTGCTAGAGATCCCGGGGGACCAGACCACGAGCAGTACTTC.